This T cell receptor beta chain was documented in a study of beta chain features in type 1 diabetes. Trimming took 7 bases from V and 6 from J; bases not matched to a gene: 6. CDR1 is MNHNY and CDR2 is SVGAGI in the germline V gene (reference sequence). The CDR3 loop spans 13 amino acids. The study, taken as a whole, reports: When Type 1 diabetes patients were examined, their TCRB CDR3s proved moderately but significantly shorter in all four CD4+ subsets.

Turning to this clone: Its antigen is unidentified.

Reverse transcribing all isolated RNA meant expressed TCRB transcripts were sequenced. Sequencing produced, on average, approximately 1 million reads for the stem cell-like memory T cell samples. Produced via immunoSEQ multiplex PCR; TCRdb's table is partial and in-frame only. The sample lists tens of thousands of clones, roughly 31% seen once, with roughly 0.44% in the top ten. The sequencing sample was made of stem cell memory CD4+ T cells from blood. The sequence derives from a woman aged 18-29 years in good health. The rearrangement links TRBV6-6 to TRBJ1-5; TRBD1 aligns across 7 bases. The CDR3 sequence: CASKEGAGQPQHF. CDR3 DNA sequence: TGTGCCAGCAAAGAGGGGGCCGGTCAGCCCCAGCATTTT.